Below, 15 T cell receptor beta chains from the same sample are listed, as sequenced in a study of blood T cells in healthy people across ages. Primed by a sample-barcoded 5' primer and a J-beta primer mix, a second PCR proceeded for 7 to 11 cycles. TCRdb passed the 5' RACE reads through MiXCR, listing each CDR3 protein once. The sample yields hundreds of thousands of distinct CDR3 sequences, 25% to 30% seen once. The sample consisted of blood. The receptors shown here come from a woman over 75 in good health.

The V gene is TRBV30, the J gene TRBJ2-4, with 8 nucleotides matching TRBD2. With the DNA end fitting TRBJ2-7 better, the J assignment may be wrong. Germline V CDR1 and CDR2: GTSNPN, SVGIG (reference sequence). There are 13 residues in the CDR3. The CDR3 nucleotides read TGTGCCTGGAGAGGACTAGCCTTGGGCGAGCAGTACTTC. Translating it yields CAWRGLALGEQYF.

V is TRBV29-1 and J is TRBJ2-3; 8 nucleotides match TRBD2. Germline-derived CDR1 and CDR2 are SQVTM and ANQGSEA. The CDR3 spans 11 residues. J was trimmed by 15 bases and V by 8 bases; bases with no gene match: 13. CDR3: CSISLAGQTYF. The CDR3 DNA sequence: TGCAGCATTAGCCTAGCGGGTCAAACATATTTT.

This clonotype has ten or more counts. The chain has TRBV7-8 and TRBJ1-1; D gene ambiguous. Trimming removed 3 bases at V and 4 bases at J, with 12 bases between. CDR3 length: 14 residues. Germline CDR1 is SGHVS and CDR2 is FQNEAQ. The CDR3 DNA reads as TGTGCCAGCAGCTTGGTCCCCTCGGGCACTGAAGCTTTCTTT. Translating gives CASSLVPSGTEAFF.

Comments on this clonotype: A read error may be the cause here, since a much bigger clone is one base away. The chain has TRBV6-6 and TRBJ2-3; no clear D. From germline, CDR1 is MNHNY and CDR2 SVGAGI (reference sequence). This CDR3 contains 14 residues. In DNA form, the CDR3 reads TGTGCCGGCAGTTACTCGGCAGGCACAGATACGCAGTATTTT. The encoded protein is CAGSYSAGTDTQYF.

This clonotype was counted ten times or more. This sequence joins TRBV28 and TRBJ1-2; D remains unclear. V dropped 5 bases and J dropped 7 bases, with 17 bases sitting between them. Germline CDR1 MDHEN, CDR2 SYDVKM. The CDR3 is 14 amino acids. The CDR3 sequence is CASSDEAPSGGYTF. DNA of the CDR3: TGTGCCAGCAGTGACGAAGCCCCTTCGGGTGGCTACACCTTC.

In its sample, this clonotype was seen a few times. The CDR3 DNA sequence: TGCGCCAGCAGCCCGACAGGGGCTGGCTACACCTTC. It translates to CASSPTGAGYTF. The chain couples TRBV5-1 to TRBJ1-2; 8 nucleotides match TRBD1. Germline values: CDR1 SGHRS, CDR2 YFSETQ. The junction had 3 bases not matched to a gene; V was cut back by 4 bases and J by 7 bases. This CDR3 is built from 12 residues. The complete variable domain, with remaining parts taken from reference TRBV5-1 and TRBJ1-2, reads KAGVTQTPRYLIKTRGQQVTLSCSPISGHRSVSWYQQTPGQGLQFLFEYFSETQRNKGNFPGRFSGRQFSNSRSEMNVSTLELGDSALYLCASSPTGAGYTFGSGTRLTVV.

This clonotype was seen many times. The CDR3 protein is CASSLAGDRGSYTEAFF. CDR3 DNA: TGTGCCAGCAGCTTGGCGGGGGACAGGGGATCATACACTGAAGCTTTCTTT. The chain links TRBV5-6 to TRBJ1-1, with 10 positions matching TRBD1. The ends lost 0 bases at V and 3 bases at J; junction bases unmatched: 8. This CDR3 comprises 17 residues. CDR1 SGHDT and CDR2 YYEEEE come from the germline V gene.

Remarks on this clonotype: One end of the junction is discordant with germline, which a read error may explain. The V gene is TRBV3-1, the J gene TRBJ2-5; 8 bases align to TRBD2. Germline-derived CDR1 and CDR2 are LGHDT and YNNKEL (reference sequence). This CDR3 has 14 residues. The CDR3 reads CAGSQRLARNEQYF. CDR3 coding DNA: TGTGCCGGCAGCCAGAGACTAGCGAGAAATGAGCAGTACTTC.

This clonotype was detected many times. This rearrangement joins TRBV7-2 to TRBJ2-5; D gene uncertain. The ends were cut back, 1 base at V and 5 bases at J, with 8 bases in the middle. Germline-derived CDR1 and CDR2 are SGHTA and FQGNSA. CDR3 length: 13 residues. CDR3 bases: TGTGCCAGCAGCTTAGTTTTCGAGGAGACCCAGTACTTC. Translated, it gives CASSLVFEETQYF.

This clonotype has only a few counts. The V gene is TRBV5-5, the J gene TRBJ1-1; TRBD1 is a possible D gene (6 bases). The germline V gene has CDR1 SGHKS and CDR2 YYEKEE (reference sequence). CDR3 length equals 17 residues. Trimming stripped 4 bases from V and 1 base from J, with 20 bases between. The CDR3 loop is CASSRTPGAGTNTEAFF. The DNA for the CDR3 is TGTGCCAGCAGCCGAACCCCGGGGGCCGGAACGAACACTGAAGCTTTCTTT.

The chain links TRBV5-1 to TRBJ2-1, with 8 bases that match TRBD2. CDR1 and CDR2 (germline): SGHRS, YFSETQ. Trimming took 3 bases from V and 6 from J; bases not matched to a gene: 11. CDR3 length equals 16 residues. Here the CDR3 reads CASSWTPGRGANEQFF. CDR3 DNA sequence: TGCGCCAGCAGCTGGACCCCAGGGCGGGGGGCCAATGAGCAGTTCTTC.

The J gene is TRBJ1-2, the V gene TRBV6-5; TRBD1 might be the D (6 bases). V was clipped by 0 bases and J by 4 bases, with 9 bases between them. The CDR3 is made up of 14 amino acids. The V gene's germline CDR1 is MNHEY and CDR2 SVGAGI. CDR3: CASSYSADSYGYTF. CDR3 in DNA: TGTGCCAGCAGTTACTCGGCGGACAGCTATGGCTACACCTTC.

Many counts were recorded for this clonotype. V is TRBV15 and J is TRBJ2-1, with 8 bases matching TRBD1. The germline V gene has CDR1 LNHNV and CDR2 YYDKDF (reference sequence). V gave up 4 bases and J gave up 5 bases; unmatched junction bases: 10. The CDR3 contains 16 residues. The CDR3 bases are TGTGCCACCAGCAAAAACCGCGGGACAGGAGACAATGAGCAGTTCTTC. Amino acids: CATSKNRGTGDNEQFF.

The chain joins TRBV2 to TRBJ2-3; possibly TRBD2 for D (6 bases). The CDR3 runs 14 residues. V was pared by 6 bases and J by 2 bases, with 12 bases between. Germline assignment: CDR1 SNHLY and CDR2 FYNNEI. The chain's CDR3 is CASRVWRDTDTQYF. The CDR3 DNA reads as TGTGCCAGCAGGGTGTGGAGGGACACAGATACGCAGTATTTT.

This clonotype was seen a handful of times. J is TRBJ1-6 and V is TRBV3-1; D remains unclear. Trimming took off 0 bases at V and 6 bases at J, with 12 bases between the two ends. Germline-derived CDR1 and CDR2 are LGHDT and YNNKEL (reference sequence). This CDR3 region has 16 residues. The CDR3 reads CASSQDNRRINSPLHF. In DNA form, the CDR3 reads TGTGCCAGCAGCCAAGACAATCGCCGCATTAATTCACCCCTCCACTTT. The full variable domain, completed using reference TRBV3-1 and TRBJ1-6, is DTAVSQTPKYLVTQMGNDKSIKCEQNLGHDTMYWYKQDSKKFLKIMFSYNNKELIINETVPNRFSPKSPDKAHLNLHINSLELGDSAVYFCASSQDNRRINSPLHFGNGTRLTVT.